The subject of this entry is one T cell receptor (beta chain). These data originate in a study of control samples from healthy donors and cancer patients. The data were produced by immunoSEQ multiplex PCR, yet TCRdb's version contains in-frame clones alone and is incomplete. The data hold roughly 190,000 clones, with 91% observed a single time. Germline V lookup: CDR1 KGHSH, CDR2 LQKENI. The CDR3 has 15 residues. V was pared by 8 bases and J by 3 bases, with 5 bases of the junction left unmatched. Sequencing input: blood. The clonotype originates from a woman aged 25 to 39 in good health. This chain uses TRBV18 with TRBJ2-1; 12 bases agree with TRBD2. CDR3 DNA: TGTGCCAGCCGGACTAGCGGGATCAGCTACAATGAGCAGTTCTTC. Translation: CASRTSGISYNEQFF.